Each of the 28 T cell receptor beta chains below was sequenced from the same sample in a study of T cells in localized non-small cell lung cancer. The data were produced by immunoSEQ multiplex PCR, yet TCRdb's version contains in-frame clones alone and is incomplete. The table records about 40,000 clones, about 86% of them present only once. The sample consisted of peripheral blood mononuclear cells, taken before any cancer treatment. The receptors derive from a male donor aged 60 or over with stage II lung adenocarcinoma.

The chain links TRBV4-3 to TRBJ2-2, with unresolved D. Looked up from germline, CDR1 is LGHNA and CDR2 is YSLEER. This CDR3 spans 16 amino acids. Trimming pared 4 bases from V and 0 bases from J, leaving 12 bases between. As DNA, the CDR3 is TGCGCCAGCAGCCCCAATGGCGGCGCGAACACCGGGGAGCTGTTTTTT. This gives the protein CASSPNGGANTGELFF.

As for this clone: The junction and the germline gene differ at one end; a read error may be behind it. The CDR3 here is CASSSPGTGTGELFF. The CDR3 DNA follows: TGTGCCAGCTCATCACCAGGGACAGGGACCGGGGAGCTGTTTTTT. The chain recombines TRBV18 with TRBJ2-2; TRBD1 matches at 9 bases. This CDR3 is built from 15 residues. Germline V gene data show CDR1 as KGHSH and CDR2 as LQKENI.

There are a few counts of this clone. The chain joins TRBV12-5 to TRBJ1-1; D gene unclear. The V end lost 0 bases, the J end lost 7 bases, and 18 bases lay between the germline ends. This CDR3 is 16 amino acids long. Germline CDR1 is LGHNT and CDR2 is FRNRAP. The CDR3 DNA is TGTGCTAGTGGTTTGGTACTTGGGCAGAGGTTGGGTGAAGCTTTCTTT. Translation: CASGLVLGQRLGEAFF.

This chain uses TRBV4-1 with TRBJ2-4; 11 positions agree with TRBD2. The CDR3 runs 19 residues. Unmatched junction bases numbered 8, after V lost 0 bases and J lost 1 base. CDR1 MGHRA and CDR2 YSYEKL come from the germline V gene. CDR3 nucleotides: TGCGCCAGCAGCCAAGAGGGGCTAGCGGGAGGATGGGCCAAAAACATTCAGTACTTC. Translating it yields CASSQEGLAGGWAKNIQYF.

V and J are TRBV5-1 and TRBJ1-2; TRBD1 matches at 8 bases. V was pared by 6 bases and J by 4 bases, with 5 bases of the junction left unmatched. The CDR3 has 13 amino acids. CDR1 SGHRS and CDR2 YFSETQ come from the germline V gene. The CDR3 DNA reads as TGCGCCAGCACCGGACAGGGCCCCTATGGCTACACCTTC. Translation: CASTGQGPYGYTF.

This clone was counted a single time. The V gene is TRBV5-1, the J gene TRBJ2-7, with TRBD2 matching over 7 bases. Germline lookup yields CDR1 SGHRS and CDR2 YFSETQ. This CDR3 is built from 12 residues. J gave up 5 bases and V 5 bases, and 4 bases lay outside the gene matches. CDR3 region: CASSTRGDEQYF. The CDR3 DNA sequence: TGCGCCAGCAGTACCCGGGGGGACGAGCAGTACTTC.

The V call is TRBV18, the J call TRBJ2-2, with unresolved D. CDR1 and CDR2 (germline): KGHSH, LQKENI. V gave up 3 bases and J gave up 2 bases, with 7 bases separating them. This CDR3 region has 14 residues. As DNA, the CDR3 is TGTGCCAGCTCACCTGAACTTAACACCGGGGAGCTGTTTTTT. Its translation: CASSPELNTGELFF. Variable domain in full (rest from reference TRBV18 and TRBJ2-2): NAGVMQNPRHLVRRRGQEARLRCSPMKGHSHVYWYRQLPEEGLKFMVYLQKENIIDESGMPKERFSAEFPKEGPSILRIQQVVRGDSAAYFCASSPELNTGELFFGEGSRLTVL.

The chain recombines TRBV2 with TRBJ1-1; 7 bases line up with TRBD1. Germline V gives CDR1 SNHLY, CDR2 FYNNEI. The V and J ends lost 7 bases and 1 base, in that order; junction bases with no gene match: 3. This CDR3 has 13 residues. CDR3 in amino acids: CASIRTGNTEAFF. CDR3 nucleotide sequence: TGTGCCAGCATTCGGACAGGGAACACTGAAGCTTTCTTT.

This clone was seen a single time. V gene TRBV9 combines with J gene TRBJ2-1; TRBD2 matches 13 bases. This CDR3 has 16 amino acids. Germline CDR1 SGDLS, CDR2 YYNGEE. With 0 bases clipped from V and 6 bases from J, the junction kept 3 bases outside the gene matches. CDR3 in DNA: TGTGCCAGCAGCGTAGCATGGACTAGCGGGAGCAATGAGCAGTTCTTC. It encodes CASSVAWTSGSNEQFF.

The CDR3, as DNA: TGTGCCAGTAGATCGACGGGGACAAGGGCGGATACGCAGTATTTT. Translating it yields CASRSTGTRADTQYF. The chain combines TRBV19 with TRBJ2-3, with a tentative D call TRBD1 (6 bases). CDR3 length: 15 residues. Germline CDR1 is LNHDA and CDR2 is SQIVND (reference sequence). Trimming shortened V by 6 bases and J by 6 bases, and 19 bases separated the two germline ends.

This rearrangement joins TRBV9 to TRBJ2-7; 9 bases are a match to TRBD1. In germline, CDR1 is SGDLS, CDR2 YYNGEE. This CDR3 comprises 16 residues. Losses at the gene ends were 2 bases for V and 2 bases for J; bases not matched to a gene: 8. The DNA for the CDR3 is TGTGCCAGCAGCGTTGAATTTGGGACAGGGCCCTACGAGCAGTACTTC. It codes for CASSVEFGTGPYEQYF.

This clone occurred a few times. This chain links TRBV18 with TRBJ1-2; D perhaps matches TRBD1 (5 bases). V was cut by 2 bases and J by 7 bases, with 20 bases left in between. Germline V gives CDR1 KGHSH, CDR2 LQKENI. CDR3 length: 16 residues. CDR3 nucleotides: TGTGCCAGCTCACCAGGGCCAGGGTCGGGCCTGGGTGGCTACACCTTC. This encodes CASSPGPGSGLGGYTF.

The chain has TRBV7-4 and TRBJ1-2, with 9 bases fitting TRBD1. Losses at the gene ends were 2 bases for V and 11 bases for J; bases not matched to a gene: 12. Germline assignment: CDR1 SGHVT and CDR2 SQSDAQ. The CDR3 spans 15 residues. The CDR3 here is CASSLHGGDRAFYTF. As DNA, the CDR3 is TGTGCCAGCAGCTTACACGGCGGGGACAGGGCCTTTTACACCTTC.

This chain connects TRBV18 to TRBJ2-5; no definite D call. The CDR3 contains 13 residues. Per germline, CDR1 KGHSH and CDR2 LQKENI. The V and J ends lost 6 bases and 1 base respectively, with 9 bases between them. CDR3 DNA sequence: TGTGCCAGCTCCCCCGGAATCCAAGAGACCCAGTACTTC. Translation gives CASSPGIQETQYF.

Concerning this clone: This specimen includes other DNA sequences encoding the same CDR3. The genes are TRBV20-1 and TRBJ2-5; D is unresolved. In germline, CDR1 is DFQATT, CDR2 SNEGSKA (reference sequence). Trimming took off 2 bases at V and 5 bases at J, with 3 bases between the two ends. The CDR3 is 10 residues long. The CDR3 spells CSARRETQYF. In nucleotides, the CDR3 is TGCAGTGCTAGACGGGAGACCCAGTACTTC.

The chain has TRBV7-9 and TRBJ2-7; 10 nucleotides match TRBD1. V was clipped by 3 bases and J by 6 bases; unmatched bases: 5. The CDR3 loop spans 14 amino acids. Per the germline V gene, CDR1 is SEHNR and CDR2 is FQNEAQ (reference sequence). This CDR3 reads CASSFGQGVLEQYF. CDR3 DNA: TGTGCCAGCAGCTTCGGACAGGGGGTGCTCGAGCAGTACTTC.

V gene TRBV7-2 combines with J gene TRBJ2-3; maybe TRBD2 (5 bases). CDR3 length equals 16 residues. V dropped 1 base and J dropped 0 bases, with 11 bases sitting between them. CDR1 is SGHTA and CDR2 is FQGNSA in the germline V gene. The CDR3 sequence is CASSLGIQRSTDTQYF. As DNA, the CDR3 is TGTGCCAGCAGCTTAGGTATCCAGCGGAGCACAGATACGCAGTATTTT.

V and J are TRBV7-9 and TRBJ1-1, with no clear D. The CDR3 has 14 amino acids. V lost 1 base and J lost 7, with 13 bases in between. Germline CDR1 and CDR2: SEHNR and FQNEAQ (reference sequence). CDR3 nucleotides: TGTGCCAGCAGCTTAGGGGTAGTGGGAGGTGAAGCTTTCTTT. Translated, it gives CASSLGVVGGEAFF.

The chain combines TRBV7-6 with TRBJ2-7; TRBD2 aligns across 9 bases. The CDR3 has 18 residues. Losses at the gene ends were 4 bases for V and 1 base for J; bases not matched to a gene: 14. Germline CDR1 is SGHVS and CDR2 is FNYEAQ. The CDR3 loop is CASSSGREGLAGSYEQYF. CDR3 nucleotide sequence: TGTGCCAGCAGCTCGGGGCGGGAGGGCCTGGCGGGGTCCTACGAGCAGTACTTC.

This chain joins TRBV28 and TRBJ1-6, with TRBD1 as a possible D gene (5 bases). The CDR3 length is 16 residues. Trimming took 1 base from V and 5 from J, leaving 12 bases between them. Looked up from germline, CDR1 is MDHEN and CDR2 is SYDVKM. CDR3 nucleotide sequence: TGTGCCAGCAGTTTATACCCAGGGTACGATAATTCACCCCTCCACTTT. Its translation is CASSLYPGYDNSPLHF.

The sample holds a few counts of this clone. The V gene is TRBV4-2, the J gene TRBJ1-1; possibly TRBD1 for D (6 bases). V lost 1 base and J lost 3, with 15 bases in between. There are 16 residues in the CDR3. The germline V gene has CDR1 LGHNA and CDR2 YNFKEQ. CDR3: CASSQARDTGHTEAFF. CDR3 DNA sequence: TGTGCCAGCAGCCAAGCCCGGGACACGGGTCACACTGAAGCTTTCTTT.

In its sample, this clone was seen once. The CDR3 region has the DNA TGTGCCAGCAGTCTTGACTTTCGCTCTGGAAACACCATATATTTT. This gives the protein CASSLDFRSGNTIYF. The chain links TRBV7-2 to TRBJ1-3, with D unclear. Germline V gives CDR1 SGHTA, CDR2 FQGNSA. Trimming cost V 6 bases and J 0 bases, with 12 bases left between them. The CDR3 contains 15 residues.

The CDR3 DNA reads TGTGCCACCAGCAGGGGGTGGACCGAGGCTGTTGCCTACGAGCAGTACTTC. Translating gives CATSRGWTEAVAYEQYF. The V call is TRBV15, the J call TRBJ2-7; no clear D gene. The V end was cut by 3 bases, the J end by 2 bases, with 20 bases between. Germline-derived CDR1 and CDR2 are LNHNV and YYDKDF (reference sequence). The CDR3 runs to 17 residues.

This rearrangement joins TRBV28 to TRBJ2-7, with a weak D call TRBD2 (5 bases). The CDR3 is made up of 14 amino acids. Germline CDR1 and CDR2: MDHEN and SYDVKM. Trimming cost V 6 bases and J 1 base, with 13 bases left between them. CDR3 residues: CASSLPTGSYEQYF. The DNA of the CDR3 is TGTGCCAGCAGCCTTCCGACGGGGTCCTACGAGCAGTACTTC. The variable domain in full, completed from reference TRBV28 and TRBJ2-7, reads DVKVTQSSRYLVKRTGEKVFLECVQDMDHENMFWYRQDPGLGLRLIYFSYDVKMKEKGDIPEGYSVSREKKERFSLILESASTNQTSMYLCASSLPTGSYEQYFGPGTRLTVT.

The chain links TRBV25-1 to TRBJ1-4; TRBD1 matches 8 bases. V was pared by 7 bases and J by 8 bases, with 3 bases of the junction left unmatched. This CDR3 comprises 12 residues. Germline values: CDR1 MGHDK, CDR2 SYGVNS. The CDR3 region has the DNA TGTGCCAGCATGGACAGGGTAGAAAAACTGTTTTTT. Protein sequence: CASMDRVEKLFF.

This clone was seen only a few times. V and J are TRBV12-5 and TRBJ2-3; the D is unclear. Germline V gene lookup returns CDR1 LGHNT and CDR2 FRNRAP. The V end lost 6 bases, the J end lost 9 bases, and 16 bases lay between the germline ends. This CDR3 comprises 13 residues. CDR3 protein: CASGLLPEDTQYF. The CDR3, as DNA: TGTGCTAGTGGCCTCCTTCCGGAAGACACGCAGTATTTT. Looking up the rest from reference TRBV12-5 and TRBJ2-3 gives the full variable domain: DARVTQTPRHKVTEMGQEVTMRCQPILGHNTVFWYRQTMMQGLELLAYFRNRAPLDDSGMPKDRFSAEMPDATLATLKIQPSEPRDSAVYFCASGLLPEDTQYFGPGTRLTVL.

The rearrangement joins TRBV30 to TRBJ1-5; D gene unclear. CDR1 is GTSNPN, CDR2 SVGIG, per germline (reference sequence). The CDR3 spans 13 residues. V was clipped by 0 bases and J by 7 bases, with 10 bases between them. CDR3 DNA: TGTGCCTGGAGTGTACGACCCGGGCAGCCCCAGCATTTT. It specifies CAWSVRPGQPQHF. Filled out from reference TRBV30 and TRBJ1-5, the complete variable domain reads SQTIHQWPATLVQPVGSPLSLECTVEGTSNPNLYWYRQAAGRGLQLLFYSVGIGQISSEVPQNLSASRPQDRQFILSSKKLLLSDSGFYLCAWSVRPGQPQHFGDGTRLSIL.

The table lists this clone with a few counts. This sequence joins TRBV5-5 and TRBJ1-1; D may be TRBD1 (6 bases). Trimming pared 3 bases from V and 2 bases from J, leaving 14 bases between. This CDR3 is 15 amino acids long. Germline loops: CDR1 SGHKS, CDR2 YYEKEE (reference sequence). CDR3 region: CASSWGPGINTEAFF. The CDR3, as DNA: TGTGCCAGCAGCTGGGGGCCGGGAATCAACACTGAAGCTTTCTTT.